This T cell receptor beta chain was observed in a study of blood T cell repertoires in COVID-19. Study background: Acute-phase and convalescent COVID-19 samples originated in the United States, Italy and Spain.

Participant age was 18 to 89 years, and participants resided in roughly 24 US areas. As processed by the authors: Reference gene primer amplification yielded estimated nucleated cell counts. The protocol was immunoSEQ multiplex PCR, while the TCRdb copy is restricted to in-frame clones and leaves out a portion. For V, J and clone size, that table is used; D and trimming come from the DNA. This sample yields a few hundred thousand clones, of which more than 75% are seen a single time; approximately 9.3% belongs to the top ten. CDR1 and CDR2 (germline): SGHTS, YDEGEE. Trimming removed 4 bases at V and 0 bases at J, with 11 bases between. The CDR3 consists of 15 residues.

The clonotype comes from a woman aged 45-65 years who had recovered from COVID-19. Sequenced: PBMCs or T cells enriched from blood (not recorded which). This rearrangement joins TRBV5-8 to TRBJ1-5, with a possible D match to TRBD1 (6 bases). CDR3: CASSLGQSSNQPQHF. The CDR3 bases are TGTGCCAGCAGCCTCGGACAGTCTAGCAATCAGCCCCAGCATTTT.